Presented here are 16 T cell receptor beta chains from one specimen sequenced in a study of blood T cell repertoires in COVID-19. This table comes from immunoSEQ multiplex PCR, and its TCRdb copy is limited to in-frame clones, with some not included. This table holds about 250,000 clones, around 90% found once. What was sequenced was PBMCs or T cells enriched from blood (not recorded which). The source is a woman aged 50 to 60 who had recovered from COVID-19.

The CDR3: CASSRWSPSGSADTQYF. The CDR3 region has the DNA TGTGCCAGCAGCCGATGGAGCCCAAGCGGGAGCGCAGATACGCAGTATTTT. The chain is built from TRBV6-6 and TRBJ2-3, with 8 bases fitting TRBD2. There are 17 residues in the CDR3. V shed 6 bases, J shed 4 bases, and the junction held 15 bases outside the gene matches. Per germline, CDR1 MNHNY and CDR2 SVGAGI (reference sequence).

The chain couples TRBV3-1 (or the pseudogene TRBV3-2) to TRBJ1-2; no reliable D call. V dropped 2 bases and J dropped 7 bases, with 11 bases sitting between them. Germline V gene lookup returns CDR1 LGHDT and CDR2 YNNKEL (reference sequence). This CDR3 is built from 13 residues. This CDR3 is CASSQSPGGGYTF. The CDR3 DNA reads TGTGCCAGCAGCCAATCCCCAGGTGGTGGCTACACCTTC.

The chain couples TRBV28 to TRBJ2-5; TRBD1 aligns across 9 bases. CDR3 size: 16 residues. Per the germline V gene, CDR1 is MDHEN and CDR2 is SYDVKM. Trimming took 6 bases from V and 2 from J; bases not matched to a gene: 10. The CDR3 nucleotides read TGTGCCAGCAGACGAACCGGGACAGGGAATCAAGAGACCCAGTACTTC. Translated, it gives CASRRTGTGNQETQYF. The full variable domain, completed using reference TRBV28 and TRBJ2-5, is DVKVTQSSRYLVKRTGEKVFLECVQDMDHENMFWYRQDPGLGLRLIYFSYDVKMKEKGDIPEGYSVSREKKERFSLILESASTNQTSMYLCASRRTGTGNQETQYFGPGTRLLVL.

This chain connects TRBV10-3 to TRBJ2-7, with TRBD1 matching 8 bases. With 4 bases clipped from V and 5 bases from J, the junction kept 7 bases outside the gene matches. CDR1 and CDR2 from the germline V gene are ENHRY and SYGVKD. This CDR3 spans 14 amino acids. CDR3 sequence (DNA): TGTGCCATCAGTGCATCGGACAGGGCAGACGAGCAGTACTTC. It yields the protein CAISASDRADEQYF.

The genes are TRBV5-1 and TRBJ2-2; 11 bases line up with TRBD1. The CDR3 spans 17 residues. Germline CDR1 reads SGHRS; CDR2 reads YFSETQ. J lost 5 bases, V lost 1 base, and 7 bases had no gene match. In DNA form, the CDR3 reads TGCGCCAGCAGCTTGCGGACAGGGGGCGACCTTACCGGGGAGCTGTTTTTT. Residues: CASSLRTGGDLTGELFF.

There are a few counts of this clone. The chain has TRBV7-2 and TRBJ2-7; 7 bases align to TRBD1. The germline CDR1 and CDR2 sequences are SGHTA and FQGNSA. V trimming: 4 bases; J trimming: 12 bases; junction bases outside the gene matches: 15. This CDR3 has 14 amino acids. CDR3 in amino acids: CASSSHRDSPFSYF. CDR3 DNA sequence: TGTGCCAGCAGCTCACACCGGGACAGTCCTTTTTCGTACTTC. Full variable domain (rest looked up from reference TRBV7-2 and TRBJ2-7): GAGVSQSPSNKVTEKGKDVELRCDPISGHTALYWYRQSLGQGLEFLIYFQGNSAPDKSGLPSDRFSAERTGGSVSTLTIQRTQQEDSAVYLCASSSHRDSPFSYFGPGTRLTVT.

This clone occurred once. The V and J genes are TRBV28 and TRBJ1-4, with 7 bases lining up with TRBD1. The CDR3 contains 14 residues. The V gene end was trimmed by 5 bases and the J gene end by 8 bases; junction bases not matched to a gene: 8. Germline V CDR1 and CDR2: MDHEN, SYDVKM. CDR3 sequence: CASSLKGAREKLFF. CDR3 sequence (DNA): TGTGCCAGCAGTCTGAAGGGGGCGAGAGAAAAACTGTTTTTT. The complete variable domain, with remaining parts taken from reference TRBV28 and TRBJ1-4, reads DVKVTQSSRYLVKRTGEKVFLECVQDMDHENMFWYRQDPGLGLRLIYFSYDVKMKEKGDIPEGYSVSREKKERFSLILESASTNQTSMYLCASSLKGAREKLFFGSGTQLSVL.

The V and J genes are TRBV4-3 and TRBJ1-6; no reliable D call. The germline V and J ends were trimmed by 4 bases and 8 bases, with 9 bases remaining between them. The CDR3 length is 13 residues. Germline loops: CDR1 LGHNA, CDR2 YSLEER. The CDR3 DNA is TGCGCCAGCAGCCGTGGCCGGGATTCACCCCTCCACTTT. This encodes CASSRGRDSPLHF.

The chain joins TRBV9 to TRBJ2-3; D is undetermined. Germline CDR1 reads SGDLS; CDR2 reads YYNGEE. The CDR3 runs 14 residues. Trimming cost V 0 bases and J 5 bases, with 10 bases left between them. The CDR3 here is CASSVAYSGDTQYF. In DNA, the CDR3 is TGTGCCAGCAGCGTAGCATACTCCGGAGATACGCAGTATTTT.

The DNA of the CDR3 is TGTGCCAGTATGAGTGTTTGGACTAGCGGGAGCGATGAGCAGTTCTTC. Its translation is CASMSVWTSGSDEQFF. The chain joins TRBV19 to TRBJ2-1; 13 nucleotides match TRBD2. CDR1 is LNHDA, CDR2 SQIVND, per germline (reference sequence). V lost 7 bases and J lost 8; bases outside the gene matches: 11. The CDR3 extends over 16 amino acids.

This clone was counted a single time. This chain links TRBV19 with TRBJ1-1; D may be TRBD1 (5 bases). The CDR3 extends over 12 amino acids. Looked up from germline, CDR1 is LNHDA and CDR2 is SQIVND (reference sequence). Trimming removed 4 bases from V and 13 bases from J, with 16 bases in between. The CDR3 DNA reads TGTGCCAGTAGTACAAGACAGTTGGTCAATTTCTTT. It encodes CASSTRQLVNFF.

V gene TRBV18 combines with J gene TRBJ1-5; 7 bases agree with TRBD1. In germline, CDR1 is KGHSH, CDR2 LQKENI. V shed 2 bases and J 7 bases; nucleotides not matched to a gene: 5. The CDR3 consists of 14 residues. The CDR3 region has the DNA TGTGCCAGCTCACCAACGGGACAGTCCCAGCCCCAGCATTTT. This sequence encodes CASSPTGQSQPQHF.

This sequence joins TRBV6-5 and TRBJ2-7; a possible D gene is TRBD1 (6 bases). The CDR3 extends over 14 amino acids. Trimming took off 6 bases at V and 0 bases at J, with 12 bases between the two ends. CDR1 is MNHEY and CDR2 is SVGAGI in the germline V gene. The CDR3 sequence is CASSPDRLSYEQYF. The DNA for the CDR3 is TGTGCCAGCAGCCCCGACAGGCTCTCCTACGAGCAGTACTTC.

The rearrangement links TRBV27 to TRBJ1-2; a weak D match, TRBD1 (5 bases). The CDR3 runs to 12 residues. The V gene's germline CDR1 is MNHEY and CDR2 SMNVEV (reference sequence). V lost 7 bases and J lost 3, with 9 bases in between. DNA of the CDR3: TGTGCCAGCAACAAAGGGGACTATGGCTACACCTTC. Translated: CASNKGDYGYTF.

The chain joins TRBV6-5 to TRBJ1-3, with D hard to call. Germline V CDR1 and CDR2: MNHEY, SVGAGI. The V and J ends lost 11 bases and 4 bases respectively, with 12 bases between them. The CDR3 is 12 residues long. The chain's CDR3 is CALESSGNTIYF. CDR3 in DNA: TGTGCCCTCGAGAGTTCAGGAAACACCATATATTTT.

The chain recombines TRBV5-4 with TRBJ2-7, with 9 bases that match TRBD2. From germline, CDR1 is SGHNT and CDR2 YYREEE (reference sequence). This CDR3 region has 14 residues. Trimming cost V 0 bases and J 12 bases; bases outside gene matches: 10. The CDR3 DNA follows: TGTGCCAGCAGCTTGGATGGTAGCGGGAGAAGCCCGTACTTC. As protein: CASSLDGSGRSPYF.